This TCR beta chain was recorded in a study of cytomegalovirus exposure and HLA in healthy donors. On the study more broadly: Findings of an earlier analysis included 90 million to 120 million unique TCR beta sequences from 200 million or so T cells.

V lost 5 bases, J lost 6 bases, and 16 bases lay in between. The CDR3 extends over 14 amino acids. Per germline, CDR1 SEHNR and CDR2 FQNEAQ (reference sequence). Everyone who donated was a healthy bone marrow donor. Study conclusions and caveats: With later analysis, a missense DCLRE1C variant became linked to TCR beta V- and J-gene trimming. Sequencing depth across donors, presence/absence analyses assumed, was roughly uniform.

PCR was performed using 60 Vbeta and 13 Jbeta primers. Libraries were prepared by immunoSEQ multiplex PCR; TCRdb keeps only in-frame clonotypes and omits some of them. The profile shows some 140,000 clones, over 65% of them singletons. Remarks on this clone: The antigen is undetermined.

The clonotype was recovered from a man aged 30-40 years in good health and CMV-seronegative. V and J are TRBV7-9 and TRBJ1-2, with D possibly TRBD1 on 5 matching bases. Sequencing was carried out using PBMCs. The CDR3 sequence is CASSMTVPLDGYTF. CDR3 in DNA: TGTGCCAGCAGCATGACAGTGCCCCTCGATGGCTACACCTTC.